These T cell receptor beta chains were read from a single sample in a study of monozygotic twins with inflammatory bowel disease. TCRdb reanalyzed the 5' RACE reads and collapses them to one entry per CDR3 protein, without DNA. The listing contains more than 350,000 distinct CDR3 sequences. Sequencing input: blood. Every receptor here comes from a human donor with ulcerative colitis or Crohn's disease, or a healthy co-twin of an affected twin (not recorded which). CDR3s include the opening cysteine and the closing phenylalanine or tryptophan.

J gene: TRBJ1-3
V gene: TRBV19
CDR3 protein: CASSFQGASGNTIYF

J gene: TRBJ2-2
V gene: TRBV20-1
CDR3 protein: CSASSRAGTGELFF

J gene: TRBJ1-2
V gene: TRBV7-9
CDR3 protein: CASSPGQGELGYTF

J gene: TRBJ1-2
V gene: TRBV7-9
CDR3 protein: CASSNNGPSGYTF

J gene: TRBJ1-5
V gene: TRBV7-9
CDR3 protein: CASSVSGTGANQPQHF

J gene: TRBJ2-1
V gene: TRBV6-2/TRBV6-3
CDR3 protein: CASSGGSPWNEQFF

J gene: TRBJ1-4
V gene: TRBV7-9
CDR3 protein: CASSWGQGWNEKLFF

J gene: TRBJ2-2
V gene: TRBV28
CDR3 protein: CASRWGTGTTGELFF

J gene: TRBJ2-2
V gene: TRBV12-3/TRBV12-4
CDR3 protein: CASSPVTGELFF

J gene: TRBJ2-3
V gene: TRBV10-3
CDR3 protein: CAISGGGGPTDTQYF

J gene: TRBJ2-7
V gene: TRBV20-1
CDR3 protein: CSARTLAGGTYEQYF

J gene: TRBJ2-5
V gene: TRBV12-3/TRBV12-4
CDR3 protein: CASSLAEGGPPLRETQYF

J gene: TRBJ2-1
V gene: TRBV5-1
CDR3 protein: CASQSGGDYNEQFF

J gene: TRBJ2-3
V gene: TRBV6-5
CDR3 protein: CASSFGRWGTDTQYF

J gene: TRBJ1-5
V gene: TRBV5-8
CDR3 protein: CASSLSTLSQPQHF

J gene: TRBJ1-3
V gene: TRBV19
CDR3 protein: CASSIMGRGDTIYF

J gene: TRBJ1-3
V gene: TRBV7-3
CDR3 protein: CASKGAGNTIYF

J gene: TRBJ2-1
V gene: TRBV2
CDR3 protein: CASSENLSWDEQFF

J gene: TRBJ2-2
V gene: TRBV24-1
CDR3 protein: CATGGSTGELFF

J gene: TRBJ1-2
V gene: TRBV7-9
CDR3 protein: CASSLKAPTGEGGYTF

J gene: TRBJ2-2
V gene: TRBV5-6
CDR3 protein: CASSDGTDLTGELFF

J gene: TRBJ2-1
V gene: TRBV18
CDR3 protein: CASSPTTRREFFKEQFF

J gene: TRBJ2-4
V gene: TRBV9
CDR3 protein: CASSVVDRDIQYF

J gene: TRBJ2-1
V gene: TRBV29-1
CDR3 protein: CSVLGQGPYNEQFF

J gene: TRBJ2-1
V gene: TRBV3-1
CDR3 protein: CASRDSPFYEQFF

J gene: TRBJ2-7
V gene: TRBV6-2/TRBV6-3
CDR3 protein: CASSYQGRLRLSYEQYF

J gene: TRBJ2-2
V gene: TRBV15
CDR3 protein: CATRVDRTNTGELFF

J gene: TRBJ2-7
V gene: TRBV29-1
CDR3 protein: CSVFLLAGEGYEQYF

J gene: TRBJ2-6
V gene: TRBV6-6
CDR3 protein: CASSFGNGANVLTF

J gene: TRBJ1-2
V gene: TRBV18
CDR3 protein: CASSPGTGMYGYTF

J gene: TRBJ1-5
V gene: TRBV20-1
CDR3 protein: CSARAGEPYQPQHF

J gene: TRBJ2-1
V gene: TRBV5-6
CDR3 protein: CASSFSGGLGNEQFF

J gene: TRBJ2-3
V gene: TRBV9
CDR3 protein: CASSAARGSTDTQYF

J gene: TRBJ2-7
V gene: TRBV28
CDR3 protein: CASSEGALYYEQYF

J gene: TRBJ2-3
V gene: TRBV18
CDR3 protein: CASTTADRGGSDTQYF

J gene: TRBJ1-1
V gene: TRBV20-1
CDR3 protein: CSARTFGTGVGEAFF

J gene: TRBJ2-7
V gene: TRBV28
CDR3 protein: CASSLSTSGSYEQYF

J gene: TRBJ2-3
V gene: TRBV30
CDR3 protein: CAWIAGTSGMSTQYF

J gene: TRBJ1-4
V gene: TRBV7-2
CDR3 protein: CASSTWDRANEKLFF

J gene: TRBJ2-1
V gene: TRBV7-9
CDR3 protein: CASSLVPGEYNEQFF

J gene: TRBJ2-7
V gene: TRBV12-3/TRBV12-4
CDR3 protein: CASSPMDRDVNEQYF

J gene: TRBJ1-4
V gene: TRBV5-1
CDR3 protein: CASSSVGANEKLFF

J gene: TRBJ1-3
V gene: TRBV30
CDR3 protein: CAWSVSGNTIYF

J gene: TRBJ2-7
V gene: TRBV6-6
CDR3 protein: CASSYPEIYEQYF

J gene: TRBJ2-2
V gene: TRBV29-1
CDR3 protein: CSLRDSYTGELFF

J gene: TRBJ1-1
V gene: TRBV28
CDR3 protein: CASRIGTTEIAFF

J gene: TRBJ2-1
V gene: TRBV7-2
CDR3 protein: CDSSFDGRTLQFF

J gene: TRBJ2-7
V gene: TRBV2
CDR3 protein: CASSAAYEQYF

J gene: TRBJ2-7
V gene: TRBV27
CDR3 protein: CASSPLAGPVYEQYF

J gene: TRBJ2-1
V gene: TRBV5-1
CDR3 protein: CASRGTEYNEQFF